Shown below are 21 T cell receptor beta chains from a single sample sequenced in a study of human T cells and chemical hapten exposure. The time point: patch test 3, about 24 weeks after DPC sensitization. The treatment: therapeutic diphenylcyclopropenone sensitization with weekly scalp DPC. TCRdb reprocessed the RACE reads with MiXCR, giving one entry per CDR3 protein. The sample carries roughly 100,000 distinct CDR3 sequences, 30% to 35% recorded once. Sequenced material: whole blood, taken in connection with sensitization to the hapten diphenylcyclopropenone (DPC). These receptors all stem from a man aged 40-49 years with alopecia areata. Some clones in this sample may be carry-over from other donors' samples.

The rearrangement joins TRBV7-2 to TRBJ1-5, with D unresolved. The CDR3 runs 13 residues. Germline V gene lookup returns CDR1 SGHTA and CDR2 FQGNSA. V was clipped by 3 bases and J by 6 bases, with 9 bases between them. The CDR3, as DNA: TGTGCCAGCAGCTTTTCCGTCGGTCAGCCCCAGCATTTT. This encodes CASSFSVGQPQHF.

The CDR3, as DNA: TGCAGTGCTAGAGATCCCCGGCAGGGTGGTGAGCAGTTCTTC. It codes for CSARDPRQGGEQFF. The chain employs TRBV20-1 and TRBJ2-1; weak D call: TRBD1 (5 bases). From germline, CDR1 is DFQATT and CDR2 SNEGSKA (reference sequence). Trimming took off 0 bases at V and 9 bases at J, with 15 bases between the two ends. This CDR3 is built from 14 residues.

This rearrangement joins TRBV18 to TRBJ2-1; TRBD2 matches at 7 bases. Losses at the gene ends were 5 bases for V and 8 bases for J; bases not matched to a gene: 12. The CDR3 loop spans 15 amino acids. Germline V gene sequence: CDR1 KGHSH, CDR2 LQKENI. CDR3 DNA sequence: TGTGCCAGCTCAAGAACGGGAGGTGGGGCGTATGAGCAGTTCTTC. It specifies CASSRTGGGAYEQFF.

This chain links TRBV29-1 with TRBJ1-5; D is undetermined. Trimming removed 5 bases from V and 0 bases from J, with 11 bases in between. The CDR3 runs 14 residues. Germline CDR1 and CDR2: SQVTM and ANQGSEA. CDR3 protein: CSVSLSLSNQPQHF. CDR3 sequence (DNA): TGCAGCGTTTCTCTAAGCCTTAGCAATCAGCCCCAGCATTTT.

This clonotype was seen only a few times. The rearrangement uses TRBV7-6 and TRBJ2-5, with D possibly being TRBD1 or TRBD2 (6 bases each). The germline gives CDR1 SGHVS, CDR2 FNYEAQ. There are 14 residues in the CDR3. The CDR3 spells CGFVIGGIQETQYF. DNA of the CDR3: TGTGGCTTTGTAATAGGGGGGATACAAGAGACCCAGTACTTC.

The genes are TRBV20-1 and TRBJ1-5; D call uncertain. There are 13 residues in the CDR3. The ends were cut back, 2 bases at V and 0 bases at J, with 5 bases in the middle. CDR1 and CDR2 (germline): DFQATT, SNEGSKA (reference sequence). This CDR3 is CSARSGSNQPQHF. The CDR3 DNA reads TGCAGTGCTAGATCGGGTAGCAATCAGCCCCAGCATTTT.

Only a few counts were recorded for this clonotype. V usage is TRBV24-1 and J usage is TRBJ1-5, with D possibly TRBD1 on 5 matching bases. The length of the CDR3 is 13 residues. Germline values: CDR1 KGHDR, CDR2 SFDVKD. The V end lost 4 bases, the J end lost 9 bases, and 12 bases lay between the germline ends. The chain's CDR3 is CATSDPSTGPQHF. The CDR3, as DNA: TGTGCCACCAGTGACCCCTCTACAGGGCCCCAGCATTTT.

This clonotype was observed many times. The rearrangement links TRBV29-1 to TRBJ2-3; no definite D call. The CDR3 length is 11 residues. V lost 5 bases to trimming and J lost 3 bases, with 6 bases between them. CDR1 and CDR2 (germline): SQVTM, ANQGSEA. CDR3 sequence: CSVSATDTQYF. The CDR3 nucleotides are TGCAGCGTTTCCGCGACAGATACGCAGTATTTT.

This clonotype has just one count. The gene calls are TRBV2 and TRBJ1-1; TRBD1 is a possible D gene (6 bases). Between the trimmed V and J ends, which lost 7 bases and 6 bases, there was a span of 9 bases. CDR3 length: 11 residues. Germline CDR1 reads SNHLY; CDR2 reads FYNNEI. CDR3 DNA sequence: TGTGCCAGCAAGACAGGCTCTGAAGCTTTCTTT. The encoded protein is CASKTGSEAFF. Based on the CDR3 plus reference TRBV2 and TRBJ1-1, the full variable domain is EPEVTQTPSHQVTQMGQEVILRCVPISNHLYFYWYRQILGQKVEFLVSFYNNEISEKSEIFDDQFSVERPDGSNFTLKIRSTKLEDSAMYFCASKTGSEAFFGQGTRLTVV.

V and J are TRBV4-1 and TRBJ2-6, with 10 bases lining up with TRBD1. Germline CDR1 reads MGHRA; CDR2 reads YSYEKL. V gave up 5 bases and J gave up 2 bases; unmatched junction bases: 3. CDR3 length: 16 residues. The CDR3 nucleotides read TGCGCCAGCAGCACCGGGACAGGGGCTGGGGCCAACGTCCTGACTTTC. As protein: CASSTGTGAGANVLTF.

This clonotype was observed a few times. V and J are TRBV29-1 and TRBJ2-1; D is possibly TRBD1 (5 bases). This CDR3 is built from 12 residues. The germline V and J ends were trimmed by 4 bases and 7 bases, with 11 bases remaining between them. CDR1 is SQVTM, CDR2 ANQGSEA, per germline. CDR3 protein: CSVGPGKNEQFF. In DNA, the CDR3 is TGCAGCGTTGGTCCAGGGAAGAATGAGCAGTTCTTC.

This chain links TRBV5-1 with TRBJ2-3; 8 bases map to TRBD2. Germline assignment: CDR1 SGHRS and CDR2 YFSETQ. The CDR3 contains 15 residues. The trim removed 0 bases at V and 6 bases at J, leaving 6 bases unmatched. Here the CDR3 DNA reads TGCGCCAGCAGCTTGGCCTTGACTAGCGCGGATACGCAGTATTTT. It encodes CASSLALTSADTQYF.

J is TRBJ2-7 and V is TRBV12-3 or TRBV12-4; 15 bases agree with TRBD2. With V trimmed by 6 bases and J by 7 bases, 1 base remained unmatched. The CDR3 has 13 residues. The CDR3: CASRGLAGGEQYF. DNA for the CDR3: TGTGCCAGCAGGGGACTAGCGGGAGGAGAGCAGTACTTC.

The chain carries TRBV7-8 and TRBJ2-3; D gene unclear. Germline V gene data show CDR1 as SGHVS and CDR2 as FQNEAQ. This CDR3 spans 16 amino acids. Trimming shortened V by 2 bases and J by 6 bases, and 18 bases separated the two germline ends. CDR3 nucleotide sequence: TGTGCCAGCAGCTTATTAGCCCCCCGAGCAGGTGATACGCAGTATTTT. Its translation is CASSLLAPRAGDTQYF.

The rearrangement uses TRBV29-1 and TRBJ2-1; TRBD2 matches 10 bases. Germline V gene data show CDR1 as SQVTM and CDR2 as ANQGSEA. With 3 bases clipped from V and 8 bases from J, the junction kept 7 bases outside the gene matches. The CDR3 spans 14 residues. The CDR3 loop is CSVDVAGGTDEQFF. The CDR3 region has the DNA TGCAGCGTTGACGTAGCGGGAGGAACGGATGAGCAGTTCTTC.

This clonotype was observed a handful of times. The gene calls are TRBV7-2 and TRBJ2-3; TRBD1 agrees at 7 bases. The trim removed 1 base at V and 6 bases at J, leaving 7 bases unmatched. The CDR3 loop spans 15 amino acids. Germline assignment: CDR1 SGHTA and CDR2 FQGNSA. CDR3 coding DNA: TGTGCCAGCAGCTTAGACAGGGGAAGGAGGGATACGCAGTATTTT. Translation: CASSLDRGRRDTQYF.

The chain joins TRBV29-1 to TRBJ1-4; D gene unclear. Per the germline V gene, CDR1 is SQVTM and CDR2 is ANQGSEA. The CDR3 has 13 amino acids. Between the trimmed V and J ends, which lost 1 base and 4 bases, there was a span of 7 bases. The CDR3 is CSVEVPGNEKLFF. The CDR3 DNA is TGCAGCGTTGAAGTCCCCGGTAATGAAAAACTGTTTTTT.

The CDR3 region is CASSLRSTTNEKLFF. CDR3 nucleotide sequence: TGTGCCAGCAGCTTGCGGAGTACAACTAATGAAAAACTGTTTTTT. The chain recombines TRBV5-6 with TRBJ1-4; D remains unclear. CDR1 SGHDT and CDR2 YYEEEE come from the germline V gene. The length of the CDR3 is 15 residues. V was pared by 1 base and J by 0 bases, with 7 bases between.

The chain has TRBV27 and TRBJ2-3; no reliable D call. Germline V lookup: CDR1 MNHEY, CDR2 SMNVEV (reference sequence). With 5 bases removed from V and 2 bases from J, the gap between germline ends came to 11 bases. CDR3 size: 14 residues. DNA of the CDR3: TGTGCCAGCAGTCCAATATCCCTCACAGATACGCAGTATTTT. Translated: CASSPISLTDTQYF.

A single count supports this clonotype. The chain joins TRBV28 to TRBJ1-2; weak D call: TRBD1 (5 bases). The V end lost 6 bases, the J end lost 2 bases, and 13 bases lay between the germline ends. The germline CDR1 and CDR2 sequences are MDHEN and SYDVKM. The CDR3 is 14 amino acids. The CDR3 DNA reads as TGTGCCAGCAGACTAGACAGTTTGAACTATGGCTACACCTTC. This encodes CASRLDSLNYGYTF.

V usage is TRBV29-1 and J usage is TRBJ1-2; 9 positions match TRBD1. The CDR3 is 13 residues long. Trimming at V came to 7 bases and at J to 6 bases, leaving 9 bases not matched to a gene. The V gene's germline CDR1 is SQVTM and CDR2 ANQGSEA. The CDR3 bases are TGCAGCGGGGTCGGGACAGGGTATGATGGCTACACCTTC. Translating it yields CSGVGTGYDGYTF.